Below, 23 T cell receptor beta chains from the same sample are listed, as sequenced in a study of shared clonotypes between healthy human individuals. Some clones are missing from TCRdb's copy, which holds only in-frame ones; the method was immunoSEQ multiplex PCR. Altogether about 490,000 clones are present, 65% to 80% being singletons, with the ten largest covering approximately 12%. Sequenced sample: PBMCs. Receptors originate from a woman in her thirties or forties in good health. Some clones in this sample may be carry-over from other donors' samples.

This chain links TRBV7-2 with TRBJ2-7; 11 bases are a match to TRBD2. Germline-derived CDR1 and CDR2 are SGHTA and FQGNSA. The CDR3 consists of 15 residues. Germline trimming cut 1 base from V and 6 bases from J; bases unmatched to any gene: 5. CDR3 sequence (DNA): TGTGCCAGCAGCTTAGAGGCTAGCGGGAGGTTCGAGCAGTACTTC. Translating gives CASSLEASGRFEQYF.

The V and J genes are TRBV30 and TRBJ1-2; D is unclear. Between the trimmed V and J ends, which lost 2 bases and 5 bases, there was a span of 9 bases. This CDR3 spans 12 amino acids. The germline V gene has CDR1 GTSNPN and CDR2 SVGIG (reference sequence). Here the CDR3 reads CAWSLAAYGYTF. The CDR3, as DNA: TGTGCCTGGAGTCTGGCAGCGTATGGCTACACCTTC.

This clone appeared once. This chain connects TRBV11-1 to TRBJ2-1, with 7 bases lining up with TRBD2. The junction had 10 bases not matched to a gene; V was cut back by 1 base and J by 7 bases. From germline, CDR1 is SGHAT and CDR2 FQDESV (reference sequence). CDR3 length equals 16 residues. CDR3 nucleotides: TGTGCCAGCAGCTTAGGGACTCTCGGGAGGCGAAATGAGCAGTTCTTC. Protein: CASSLGTLGRRNEQFF.

The rearrangement links TRBV6-5 to TRBJ2-7; TRBD2 matches 10 bases. The trim removed 4 bases at V and 2 bases at J, leaving 8 bases unmatched. Germline V gives CDR1 MNHEY, CDR2 SVGAGI. This CDR3 has 16 residues. CDR3 bases: TGTGCCAGCAGTTCCTTACTAGCGGGAAGGGCCTACGAGCAGTACTTC. This gives the protein CASSSLLAGRAYEQYF.

The CDR3 spells CASSSVGVGYGYTF. The CDR3, as DNA: TGTGCCAGCAGTTCAGTCGGGGTAGGCTATGGCTACACCTTC. V gene TRBV27 combines with J gene TRBJ1-2, with D hard to call. V lost 4 bases to trimming and J lost 4 bases, with 13 bases between them. There are 14 residues in the CDR3. Germline V gene lookup returns CDR1 MNHEY and CDR2 SMNVEV (reference sequence).

The chain is built from TRBV10-3 and TRBJ1-1; 7 bases are shared with TRBD1. This CDR3 has 13 residues. The J segment lost 6 bases and the V segment lost 2 bases, leaving 3 bases of the junction unmatched. Germline loops: CDR1 ENHRY, CDR2 SYGVKD. This CDR3 is CAISEQGVSEAFF. For the CDR3, the DNA is TGTGCCATCAGTGAGCAGGGGGTCTCTGAAGCTTTCTTT.

V gene TRBV5-4 combines with J gene TRBJ2-5; 9 bases fit TRBD2. The DNA end is more similar to TRBJ2-7, so the J call may be wrong. This CDR3 comprises 15 residues. In germline, CDR1 is SGHNT, CDR2 YYREEE (reference sequence). The CDR3 DNA is TGTGCCAGCAGCCTGTCGGGTAGCGGGAGTCACGAGCAGTACTTC. Amino acids: CASSLSGSGSHEQYF.

This clone showed up just once. Other nucleotide sequences in the sample specify the same CDR3. This CDR3 reads CASSVGQGLHNEQFF. DNA for the CDR3: TGTGCCAGCAGCGTAGGCCAGGGTTTGCACAATGAGCAGTTCTTC. The chain carries TRBV9 and TRBJ2-1; a weak D match, TRBD1 (5 bases). Germline CDR1 is SGDLS and CDR2 is YYNGEE. This CDR3 region has 15 residues. Trimming cost V 0 bases and J 5 bases, with 12 bases left between them.

The chain couples TRBV10-3 to TRBJ2-6; D may be TRBD1 (6 bases). The CDR3 is made up of 18 amino acids. Deletions cut 4 bases from V and 4 bases from J, with 20 bases between. In germline, CDR1 is ENHRY, CDR2 SYGVKD. The CDR3 spells CAISAHQGKKSGANVLTF. The CDR3 coding sequence is TGTGCCATCAGTGCCCACCAGGGGAAAAAGTCCGGGGCCAACGTCCTGACTTTC.

The chain has TRBV7-8 and TRBJ2-7; D uncertain. The CDR3 spans 13 residues. CDR1 SGHVS and CDR2 FQNEAQ come from the germline V gene. V was trimmed by 0 bases and J by 4 bases, leaving 7 bases between them. The CDR3 nucleotides read TGTGCCAGCAGCTTAGCTCTCGGTTACGAGCAGTACTTC. This sequence encodes CASSLALGYEQYF.

The chain has TRBV6-1 and TRBJ2-5; perhaps TRBD1 as D (6 bases). Per the germline V gene, CDR1 is MNHNS and CDR2 is SASEGT. This CDR3 is built from 14 residues. Trimming removed 8 bases from V and 5 bases from J, with 18 bases in between. This CDR3 reads CASRISGGAETQYF. The CDR3 coding sequence is TGTGCCAGCCGGATCTCTGGGGGCGCGGAGACCCAGTACTTC.

V gene TRBV5-5 combines with J gene TRBJ2-7; 10 positions agree with TRBD2. Germline loops: CDR1 SGHKS, CDR2 YYEKEE (reference sequence). The CDR3 extends over 15 amino acids. V shed 1 base and J 3 bases; nucleotides not matched to a gene: 4. CDR3 nucleotides: TGTGCCAGCAGCTTGACTAGCGGGGAGATCTACGAGCAGTACTTC. Its translation is CASSLTSGEIYEQYF.

This clone has just a few counts. This sequence joins TRBV7-2 and TRBJ2-7; 10 bases fit TRBD2. The CDR3 length is 14 residues. V lost 6 bases, J lost 3 bases, and 5 bases stayed unmatched. CDR1 is SGHTA and CDR2 is FQGNSA in the germline V gene. CDR3 sequence reads: CASRSAGGNYEQYF. The DNA for the CDR3 is TGTGCCAGCAGATCAGCGGGAGGGAACTACGAGCAGTACTTC.

This clone was detected only a few times. The chain employs TRBV19 and TRBJ1-5; D uncertain. V gave up 4 bases and J gave up 2 bases, with 12 bases separating them. CDR3 length equals 15 residues. The germline V gene encodes CDR1 LNHDA and CDR2 SQIVND (reference sequence). CDR3 sequence: CASSTTRWGNQPQHF. DNA of the CDR3: TGTGCCAGTAGTACTACAAGGTGGGGCAATCAGCCCCAGCATTTT.

The chain couples TRBV19 to TRBJ1-4; possible D gene TRBD1, 6 bases. The CDR3 covers 14 residues. Germline V gene lookup returns CDR1 LNHDA and CDR2 SQIVND (reference sequence). Trimming removed 5 bases at V and 8 bases at J, with 15 bases between. CDR3 DNA: TGTGCCAGTAGTGGCCAGGGGCTATCGGAAAAACTGTTTTTT. Translated: CASSGQGLSEKLFF.

The chain couples TRBV28 to TRBJ2-3, with D tentatively TRBD2 (5 bases). Germline assignment: CDR1 MDHEN and CDR2 SYDVKM. This CDR3 comprises 17 residues. With 3 bases removed from V and 0 bases from J, the gap between germline ends came to 16 bases. CDR3 residues: CASSFALLAESTDTQYF. CDR3 in DNA: TGTGCCAGCAGTTTTGCCCTGCTAGCAGAAAGCACAGATACGCAGTATTTT.

The chain carries TRBV25-1 and TRBJ1-5; possible D gene TRBD1, 5 bases. The V gene's germline CDR1 is MGHDK and CDR2 SYGVNS. This CDR3 has 17 amino acids. V lost 1 base, J lost 0 bases, and 13 bases lay in between. This CDR3 reads CASSESGDSYSNQPQHF. The CDR3 nucleotides read TGTGCCAGCAGTGAATCCGGAGACAGCTATAGCAATCAGCCCCAGCATTTT.

The rearrangement joins TRBV5-4 to TRBJ2-1, with D possibly being TRBD1 (6 bases). The CDR3 consists of 12 residues. Germline CDR1 is SGHNT and CDR2 is YYREEE (reference sequence). V lost 7 bases and J lost 12, with 17 bases in between. This CDR3 reads CASSTNLRGQFF. The CDR3, as DNA: TGTGCCAGCTCAACAAACCTCAGGGGGCAGTTCTTC. The whole variable domain, filled in from reference TRBV5-4 and TRBJ2-1, reads ETGVTQSPTHLIKTRGQQVTLRCSSQSGHNTVSWYQQALGQGPQFIFQYYREEENGRGNFPPRFSGLQFPNYSSELNVNALELDDSALYLCASSTNLRGQFFGPGTRLTVL.

The chain couples TRBV27 to TRBJ2-1, with D possibly being TRBD1 (6 bases). This CDR3 has 14 amino acids. CDR1 MNHEY and CDR2 SMNVEV come from the germline V gene (reference sequence). The V gene lost 0 bases and the J gene lost 5 bases, with 8 bases spanning the gap. The CDR3 sequence is CASSLSGTHNEQFF. In DNA, the CDR3 is TGTGCCAGCAGTTTATCCGGGACACACAATGAGCAGTTCTTC.

This clone was counted many times. The J gene is TRBJ1-5, the V gene TRBV15; 7 positions agree with TRBD1. The trim removed 1 base at V and 3 bases at J, leaving 3 bases unmatched. Germline V gene sequence: CDR1 LNHNV, CDR2 YYDKDF (reference sequence). The CDR3 spans 15 residues. CDR3 sequence reads: CATSRAQGDNQPQHF. The CDR3 DNA follows: TGTGCCACCAGCAGAGCCCAGGGGGACAATCAGCCCCAGCATTTT.

The chain links TRBV19 to TRBJ1-5, with D perhaps TRBD1 (6 bases). From germline, CDR1 is LNHDA and CDR2 SQIVND (reference sequence). This CDR3 contains 15 residues. Trimming left V 3 bases short and J 6 bases short, with 15 bases between. The CDR3 here is CASSILAGEGQPQHF. Written as DNA, the CDR3 is TGTGCCAGTAGTATCTTAGCAGGGGAGGGTCAGCCCCAGCATTTT.

This clone was seen many times. J is TRBJ1-1 and V is TRBV19; D is perhaps TRBD1 (6 bases). Germline V gene data show CDR1 as LNHDA and CDR2 as SQIVND (reference sequence). V dropped 5 bases and J dropped 7 bases, with 14 bases sitting between them. The CDR3 sequence is 13 residues long. The CDR3 sequence is CASSSGGLLEAFF. CDR3 DNA sequence: TGTGCCAGTAGTTCGGGGGGCCTTCTTGAAGCTTTCTTT.

To note about this clone: Additional DNA sequences in this sample encode the identical CDR3. The chain is built from TRBV27 and TRBJ1-5; 11 bases match TRBD1. The CDR3 extends over 13 amino acids. V lost 5 bases to trimming and J lost 6 bases; unmatched junction nucleotides: 0. Germline loops: CDR1 MNHEY, CDR2 SMNVEV (reference sequence). The CDR3: CASSGTGGQPQHF. The CDR3 DNA reads TGTGCCAGCAGTGGGACAGGGGGTCAGCCCCAGCATTTT.